This TCR beta chain stems from a study of T cells after yellow fever vaccination. Whole-study findings and limits: Post-booster repertoires again held most primary-vaccination clones (approximately 96% CD4, 80% to 90% CD8). The presence of abundant clonotypes contaminating from the bulk population was possible in FACS-sorted repertoires.

Trimming removed 5 bases from V and 6 bases from J, with 16 bases in between. The CDR3 consists of 15 residues. They built TCR cDNA with 5'RACE template switching, a step that put in a universal primer site and UMIs. TCRdb called the 5' RACE reads again in MiXCR, with one record for every CDR3 protein. Here the sample spans 310,000 or so distinct CDR3 sequences, about 3.5% being singletons. This clonotype was counted many times. Its antigen is not known. J is TRBJ2-2 and V is TRBV12-3 or TRBV12-4, with D possibly TRBD1 on 6 matching bases. This sequence was found in a young man who received the YFV17D yellow fever vaccine. The sample here was PBMCs, taken on the day of the yellow fever booster vaccination. CDR3 residues: CASSPAPGDPGELFF. The CDR3 nucleotides are TGTGCCAGCAGTCCCGCCCCAGGGGATCCCGGGGAGCTGTTTTTT.